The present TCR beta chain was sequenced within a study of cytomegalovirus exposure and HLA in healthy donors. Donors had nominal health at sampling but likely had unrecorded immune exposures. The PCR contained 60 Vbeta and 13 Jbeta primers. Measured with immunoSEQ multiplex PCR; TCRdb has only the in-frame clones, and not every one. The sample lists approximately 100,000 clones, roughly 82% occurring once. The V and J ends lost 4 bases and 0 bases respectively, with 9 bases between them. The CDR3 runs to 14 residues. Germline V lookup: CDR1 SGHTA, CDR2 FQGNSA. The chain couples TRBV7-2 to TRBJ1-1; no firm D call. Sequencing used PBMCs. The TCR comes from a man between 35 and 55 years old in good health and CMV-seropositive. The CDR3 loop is CASSSGFMNTEAFF. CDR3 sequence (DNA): TGTGCCAGCAGCTCGGGTTTCATGAACACTGAAGCTTTCTTT.